The 2 T cell receptor beta chains in this list originate from one sample, sequenced in a study of blood T cell repertoires in COVID-19. TCRdb's copy holds only in-frame clones and misses some; the assay was immunoSEQ multiplex PCR. The sample lists 130,000 to 150,000 clones, 87% seen once, with 0.75% to 0.95% in the top ten. Specimen: peripheral blood. The receptors originated from a woman aged 45-65 years with acute or convalescent COVID-19.

The chain links TRBV7-3 to TRBJ2-3, with 7 bases fitting TRBD2. This CDR3 contains 14 residues. Germline lookup yields CDR1 SGHTA and CDR2 FQGTGA. The J segment lost 4 bases and the V segment lost 5 bases, leaving 6 bases of the junction unmatched. The CDR3 reads CASSLGLVADTQYF. In DNA form, the CDR3 reads TGTGCCAGCAGCCTAGGACTAGTGGCAGATACGCAGTATTTT.

The genes are TRBV7-2 and TRBJ1-5, with D uncertain. Germline CDR1 is SGHTA and CDR2 is FQGNSA. The V end was cut by 1 base, the J end by 3 bases, with 10 bases between. The CDR3 contains 15 residues. DNA for the CDR3: TGTGCCAGCAGCTTAGAAGCAGGCCTCAATCAGCCCCAGCATTTT. Translated, it gives CASSLEAGLNQPQHF.